This paragraph reports one T cell receptor beta chain. Its recognized antigen is unknown. No qualities accompany the bases; no much larger clone lies one base away. The data belong to a study of T cells in Graves' hyperthyroidism and ophthalmopathy (dated by TCRdb to about 2019). Turning to the overall study: Peripheral blood samples were taken at the time of initial diagnosis, prior to any treatment. The 90 or so discovery patients were randomly split 7:3 into training and test sets. TCR V-J signatures able to tell the groups apart were searched for in a discovery cohort of some 97 patients, of whom roughly 42 had Graves' ophthalmopathy and 57 had stable Graves' hyperthyroidism. Following sampling, methimazole starting at 30 mg daily was given to hyperthyroidism patients, and high-dose intravenous methylprednisolone was given to ophthalmopathy patients. The paper describes TCR Vbeta CDR3 sequencing of 135 peripheral blood samples, made up of roughly 40 ophthalmopathy patients, 70 to 75 hyperthyroidism patients and 17 progressor patients. In roughly six Graves' hyperthyroidism patients, the study also compared T-cell repertoires from thyroid tissue with T-cell repertoires from blood. Prospective prediction of ophthalmopathy was tested in an independent validation cohort of 18 hyperthyroidism patients and approximately 17 patients who later progressed to ophthalmopathy.

The research as a whole found: In validation, the model predicted progression to ophthalmopathy a median of 6.5 months before onset, with approximately 70% sensitivity and more than 72% specificity. Sample size was not statistically predetermined, and investigators were not blinded to group allocation. In cross-validation, a model built on a 13 V-J signature told ophthalmopathy apart from stable hyperthyroidism with 85% to 90% sensitivity and around 83% specificity, and in testing the same model reached 80%/75%. Most expanded thyroid clonotypes (frequency above 0.001) were also detected in blood, suggesting blood repertoires may reflect thyroid immune responses.

TCR beta CDR3 regions were amplified from RNA transcripts. The TCR CDR3 was subjected to a first round of RT-PCR using the HTBI primer set and the Qiagen OneStep RT-PCR kit. The libraries were constructed in a second round of multiplex PCR and then size-selected and purified. Libraries were sequenced paired-end with 100 bp reads on an Illumina HiSeq2000. The authors processed their data as follows. Raw data were processed with SOAPnuke, discarding reads with adapters, uncalled bases, mean Phred below 15, or no exact constant-primer or identifier match. COPE v1.2.5 was used to merge high-quality paired reads, and clonotypes were defined as unique nucleotide sequences. Clonotypes were aligned to IMGT TRBV, TRBD and TRBJ reference segments using MiTCR v1.1. The analysis was restricted to V-J combinations with a frequency above 0.0001, which together covered about 99% of the repertoires. A TCS score was defined as the ratio of F50 (clonal expansion) to E x V (chaos), with BLOSUM62-based TCRdist applied between CDR3 peptides within each V-J. Welch's t-statistics and random forest reduced roughly 500 V-J features to under 15, which were used in a naive Bayes classifier (R e1071). In-frame beta chains were kept once TCRdb had trimmed the public reads at Q25 with fastp and called clones with MiXCR. Each entry merges the rows of one CDR3 protein and shows their most common DNA and genes. TCRdb's processing, not the authors', yielded these V and J calls. This sample is represented by around 480,000 distinct CDR3 sequences; approximately 15% of them were singletons. In total, the top ten clones hold over 15% of the sample.

Graves' hyperthyroidism was defined as stable when no progression to ophthalmopathy occurred over 18 months of follow-up. Hyperthyroidism patients were aged 18 to 65 years and newly diagnosed, with disease duration of less than 2 months. Any patient with an uncontrolled infection, another autoimmune disease, pregnancy or lactation was excluded. Diagnoses were established on the basis of clinical symptoms, serum thyroxine and TRAb, thyroid ultrasound, and orbital computed tomography. Ficoll-Paque density gradient centrifugation was used to isolate PBMCs from about 10 ml of fresh peripheral blood. Total RNA was extracted with Trizol reagent, and quality was checked on an Agilent 2100 Bioanalyzer. V ends up 5 bases short and J 4 bases short, with an unmatched junction base count of 10. Inclusive of the bounding cysteine and phenylalanine, the CDR3 is 17 residues long. Just the 51-base CDR3 DNA is kept, in frame starting at base 1. The germline V gene encodes CDR1 MNHEY and CDR2 SVGEGT.

The receptor was derived from a woman aged 18 to 35 with Graves' hyperthyroidism. The sequencing sample was made of blood. The rearranged segments are TRBV6-2 or TRBV6-3 and TRBJ2-5; 13 bases in the middle match TRBD2. The CDR3 has the sequence CASSVVLAGGRRETQYF. The DNA sequence is given as TGTGCCAGCAGTGTAGTACTAGCGGGAGGGCGAAGAGAGACCCAGTACTTC.